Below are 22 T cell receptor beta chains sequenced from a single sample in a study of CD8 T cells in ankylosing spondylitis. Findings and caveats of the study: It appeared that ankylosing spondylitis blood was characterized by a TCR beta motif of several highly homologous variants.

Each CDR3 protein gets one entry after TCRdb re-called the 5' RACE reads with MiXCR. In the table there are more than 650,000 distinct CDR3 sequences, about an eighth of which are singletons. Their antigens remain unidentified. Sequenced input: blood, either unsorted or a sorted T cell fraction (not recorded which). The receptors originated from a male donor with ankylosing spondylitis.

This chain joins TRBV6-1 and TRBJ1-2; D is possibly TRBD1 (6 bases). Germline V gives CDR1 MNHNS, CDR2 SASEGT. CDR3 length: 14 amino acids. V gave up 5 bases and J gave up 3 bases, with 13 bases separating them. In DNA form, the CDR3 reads TGTGCCAGCAGTAGGGGGGGCGAGTACTATGGCTACACCTTC. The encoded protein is CASSRGGEYYGYTF.

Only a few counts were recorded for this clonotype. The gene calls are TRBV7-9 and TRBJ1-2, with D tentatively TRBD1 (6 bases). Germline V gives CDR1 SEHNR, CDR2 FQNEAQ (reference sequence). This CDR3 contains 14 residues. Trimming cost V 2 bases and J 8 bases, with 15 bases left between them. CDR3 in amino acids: CASSLIGWGQGYTF. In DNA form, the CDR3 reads TGTGCCAGCAGCTTAATCGGTTGGGGGCAAGGCTACACCTTC.

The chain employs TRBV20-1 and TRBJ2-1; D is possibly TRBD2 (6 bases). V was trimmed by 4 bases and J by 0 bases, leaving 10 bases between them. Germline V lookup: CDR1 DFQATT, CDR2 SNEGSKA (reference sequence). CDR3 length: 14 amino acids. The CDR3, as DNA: TGCAGTGCTACGGCGGGGAGCTCCTACAATGAGCAGTTCTTC. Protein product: CSATAGSSYNEQFF.

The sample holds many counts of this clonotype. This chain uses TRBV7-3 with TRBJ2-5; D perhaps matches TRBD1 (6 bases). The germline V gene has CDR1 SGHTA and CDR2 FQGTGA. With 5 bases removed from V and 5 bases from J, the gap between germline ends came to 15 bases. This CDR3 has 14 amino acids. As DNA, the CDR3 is TGTGCCAGCAGCCCGACAGGCCTTCAGGAGACCCAGTACTTC. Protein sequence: CASSPTGLQETQYF.

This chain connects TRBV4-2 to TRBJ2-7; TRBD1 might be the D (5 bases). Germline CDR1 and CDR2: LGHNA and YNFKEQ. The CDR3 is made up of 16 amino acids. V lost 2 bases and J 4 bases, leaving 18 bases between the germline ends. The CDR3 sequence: CASSQKGPGLGYEQYF. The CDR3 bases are TGTGCCAGCAGCCAAAAGGGGCCAGGGCTAGGGTACGAGCAGTACTTC.

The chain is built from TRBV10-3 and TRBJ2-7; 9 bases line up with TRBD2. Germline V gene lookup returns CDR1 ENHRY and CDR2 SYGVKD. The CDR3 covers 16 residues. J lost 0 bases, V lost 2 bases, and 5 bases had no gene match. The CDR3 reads CAISEGLAGFSYEQYF. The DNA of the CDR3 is TGTGCCATCAGTGAGGGGCTAGCGGGGTTCTCCTACGAGCAGTACTTC.

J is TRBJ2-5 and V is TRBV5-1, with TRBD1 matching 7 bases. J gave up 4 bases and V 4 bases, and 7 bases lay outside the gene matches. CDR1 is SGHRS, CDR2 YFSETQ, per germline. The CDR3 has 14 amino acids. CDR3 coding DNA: TGCGCCAGCAGCCTAGGACAGGTGGGAGAGACCCAGTACTTC. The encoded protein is CASSLGQVGETQYF.

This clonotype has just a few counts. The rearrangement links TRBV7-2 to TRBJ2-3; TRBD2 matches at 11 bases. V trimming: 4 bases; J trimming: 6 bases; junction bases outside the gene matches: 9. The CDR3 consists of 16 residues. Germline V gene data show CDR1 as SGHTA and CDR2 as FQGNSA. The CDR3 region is CASSSSPLAGADTQYF. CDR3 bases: TGTGCCAGCAGCTCCAGTCCACTAGCGGGAGCGGATACGCAGTATTTT.

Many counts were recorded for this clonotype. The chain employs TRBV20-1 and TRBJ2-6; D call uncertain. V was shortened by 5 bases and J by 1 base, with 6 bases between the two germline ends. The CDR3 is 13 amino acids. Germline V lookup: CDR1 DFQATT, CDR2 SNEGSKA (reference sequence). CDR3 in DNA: TGCAGTGCTCGGCTGTCTGGGGCCAACGTCCTGACTTTC. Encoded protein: CSARLSGANVLTF.

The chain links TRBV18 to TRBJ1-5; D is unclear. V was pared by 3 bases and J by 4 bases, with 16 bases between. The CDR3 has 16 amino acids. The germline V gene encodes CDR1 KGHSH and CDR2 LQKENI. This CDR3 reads CASSPRSQFGNQPQHF. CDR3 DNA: TGTGCCAGCTCACCCCGGTCCCAGTTCGGAAATCAGCCCCAGCATTTT.

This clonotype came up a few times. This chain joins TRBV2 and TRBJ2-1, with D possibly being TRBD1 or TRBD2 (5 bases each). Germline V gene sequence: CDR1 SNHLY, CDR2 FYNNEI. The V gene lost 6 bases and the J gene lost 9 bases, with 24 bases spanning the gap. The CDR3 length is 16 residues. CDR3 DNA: TGTGCCAGCAGGCCGTTAGGGGCCTTCCGAGGGATTGAGCAGTTCTTC. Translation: CASRPLGAFRGIEQFF.

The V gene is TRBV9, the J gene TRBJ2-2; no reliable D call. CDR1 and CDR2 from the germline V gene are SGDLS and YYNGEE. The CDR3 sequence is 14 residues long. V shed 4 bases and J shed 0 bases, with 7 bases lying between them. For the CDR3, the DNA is TGTGCCAGCAGCTCCGGATCGAACACCGGGGAGCTGTTTTTT. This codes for CASSSGSNTGELFF.

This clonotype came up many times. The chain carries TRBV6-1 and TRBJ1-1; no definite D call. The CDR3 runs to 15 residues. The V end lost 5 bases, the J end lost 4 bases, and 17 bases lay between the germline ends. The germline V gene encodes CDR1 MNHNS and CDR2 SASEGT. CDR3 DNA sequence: TGTGCCAGCAGTACGGGGTCAGTCGGGATCACTGAAGCTTTCTTT. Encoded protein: CASSTGSVGITEAFF.

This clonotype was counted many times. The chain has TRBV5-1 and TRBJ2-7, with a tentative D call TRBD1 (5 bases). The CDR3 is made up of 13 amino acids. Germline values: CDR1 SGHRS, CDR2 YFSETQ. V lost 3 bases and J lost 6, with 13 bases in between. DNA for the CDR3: TGCGCCAGCAGCTGGGGCCCCACTTCCGAGCAGTACTTC. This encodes CASSWGPTSEQYF.

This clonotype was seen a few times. The CDR3 DNA reads TGTGCCAGCAGCTTAACCGGGCGGGAGGCTGAAGCTTTCTTT. Protein: CASSLTGREAEAFF. V and J are TRBV7-3 and TRBJ1-1; D is undetermined. V was trimmed by 0 bases and J by 6 bases, leaving 11 bases between them. The CDR3 has 14 residues. Per germline, CDR1 SGHTA and CDR2 FQGTGA.

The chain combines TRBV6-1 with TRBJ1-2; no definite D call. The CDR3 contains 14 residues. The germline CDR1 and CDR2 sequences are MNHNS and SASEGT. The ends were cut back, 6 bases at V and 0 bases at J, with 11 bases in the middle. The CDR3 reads CASSLLASNYGYTF. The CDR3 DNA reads TGTGCCAGCAGCCTCTTAGCGTCTAACTATGGCTACACCTTC.

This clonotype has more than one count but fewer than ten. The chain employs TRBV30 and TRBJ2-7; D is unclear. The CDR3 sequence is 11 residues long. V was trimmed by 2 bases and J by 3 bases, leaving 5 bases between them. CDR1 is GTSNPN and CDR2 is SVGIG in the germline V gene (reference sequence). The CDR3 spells CAWSFYYEQYF. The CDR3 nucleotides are TGTGCCTGGAGTTTCTACTACGAGCAGTACTTC.

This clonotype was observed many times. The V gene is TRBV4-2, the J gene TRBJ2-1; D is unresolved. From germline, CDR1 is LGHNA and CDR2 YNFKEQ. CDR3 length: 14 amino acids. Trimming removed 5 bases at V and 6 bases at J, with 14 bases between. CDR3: CASSDPVGLNEQFF. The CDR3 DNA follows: TGTGCCAGCAGCGACCCGGTCGGGCTCAATGAGCAGTTCTTC.

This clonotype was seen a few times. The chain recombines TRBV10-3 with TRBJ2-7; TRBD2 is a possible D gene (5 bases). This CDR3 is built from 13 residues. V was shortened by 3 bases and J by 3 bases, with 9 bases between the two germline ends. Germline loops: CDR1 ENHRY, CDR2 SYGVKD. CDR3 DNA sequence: TGTGCCATCAGTGACCAACTAGGCTACGAGCAGTACTTC. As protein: CAISDQLGYEQYF.

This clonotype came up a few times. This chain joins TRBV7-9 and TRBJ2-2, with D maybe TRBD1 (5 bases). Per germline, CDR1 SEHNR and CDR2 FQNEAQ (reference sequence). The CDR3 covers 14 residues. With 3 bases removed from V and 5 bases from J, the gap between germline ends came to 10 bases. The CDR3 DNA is TGTGCCAGCAGCTTGGACATTTGGACCGGGGAGCTGTTTTTT. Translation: CASSLDIWTGELFF. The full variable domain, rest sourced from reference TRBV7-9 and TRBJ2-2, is DTGVSQNPRHKITKRGQNVTFRCDPISEHNRLYWYRQTLGQGPEFLTYFQNEAQLEKSRLLSDRFSAERPKGSFSTLEIQRTEQGDSAMYLCASSLDIWTGELFFGEGSRLTVL.

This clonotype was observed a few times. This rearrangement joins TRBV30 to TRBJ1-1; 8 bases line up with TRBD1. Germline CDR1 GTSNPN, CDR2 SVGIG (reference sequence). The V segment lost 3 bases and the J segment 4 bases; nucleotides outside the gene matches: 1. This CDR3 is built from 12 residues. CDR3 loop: CAWSRGLTEAFF. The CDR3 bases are TGTGCCTGGAGCAGGGGGCTCACTGAAGCTTTCTTT.

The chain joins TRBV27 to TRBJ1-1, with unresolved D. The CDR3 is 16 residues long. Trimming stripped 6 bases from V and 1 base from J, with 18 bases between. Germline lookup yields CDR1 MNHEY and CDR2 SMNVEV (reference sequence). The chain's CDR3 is CASSPLIAAQNTEAFF. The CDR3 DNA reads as TGTGCCAGCAGCCCCCTAATTGCAGCGCAGAACACTGAAGCTTTCTTT.